The TCR beta chain described here comes from a study of T-cell reconstitution after alpha-beta-depleted transplantation in children. Study-level points and caveats: Fresh T-cell production supplied most of the T-cell counts and diversity seen one year after transplant.

The CDR3 has 15 residues. Per the germline V gene, CDR1 is SGHRS and CDR2 is YFSETQ. With 4 bases removed from V and 3 bases from J, the gap between germline ends came to 17 bases. Molecular barcoding with unique molecular identifiers was used for the TCRbeta library. TCRdb re-called the PCR reads with MiXCR, one entry per CDR3 protein. This table has about 460,000 distinct CDR3 sequences, approximately 10% appearing once. In the case of this clonotype: The antigen is not known.

V gene TRBV5-1 combines with J gene TRBJ2-7; D perhaps matches TRBD2 (6 bases). The material sequenced was PBMCs, mostly from graft donor cells, taken 180 days after TCRalphabeta/CD19-depleted stem cell transplant. The TCR was taken from a female patient aged 2-15 years who had a stem cell transplant for aplastic anemia, so the T cells may come from the graft donor. CDR3 sequence: CASSAGTADDYEQYF. CDR3 in DNA: TGCGCCAGCAGCGCCGGGACTGCGGACGACTACGAGCAGTACTTC.